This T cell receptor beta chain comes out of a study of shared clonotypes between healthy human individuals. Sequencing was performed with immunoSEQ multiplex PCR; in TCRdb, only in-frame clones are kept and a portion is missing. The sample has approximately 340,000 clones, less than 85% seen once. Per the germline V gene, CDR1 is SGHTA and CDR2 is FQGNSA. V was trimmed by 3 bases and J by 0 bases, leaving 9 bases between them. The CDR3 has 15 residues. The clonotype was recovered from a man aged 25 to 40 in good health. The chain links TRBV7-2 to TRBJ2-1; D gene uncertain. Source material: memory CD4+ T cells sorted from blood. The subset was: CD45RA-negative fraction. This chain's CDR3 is CASSFGSLSYNEQFF. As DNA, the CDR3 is TGTGCCAGCAGCTTCGGCTCCCTCTCCTACAATGAGCAGTTCTTC.